The T cell receptor beta chain described here comes from a study of T cell repertoires in cytomegalovirus infection. Background on the study: HLA-B-restricted CMV epitopes that are well studied were used alongside recently identified HLA-C-restricted ones.

This clonotype has just a few counts. Antigen unknown. Points from the study as a whole: Dominant in the ex vivo response were TCR beta clonotypes restricted by HLA-C and specific for CMV.

TCRdb itself ran the reads through MiXCR, one entry per CDR3 protein. The sample includes about 570,000 distinct CDR3 sequences, just under 40% of them seen just once. The sequences come from cultured PBMCs, collected from culture after CMV antigen stimulation. This TCR came from a human donor in good health (CMV status not recorded). Some clones in this sample may be carry-over from other donors' samples.

The CDR3 DNA follows: TGTGCCAGCAGCTTAGGGGGGACAGGGGATCAGCCCCAGCATTTT. Translating it yields CASSLGGTGDQPQHF. The rearrangement uses TRBV7-2 and TRBJ1-5; 10 nucleotides line up with TRBD1. From germline, CDR1 is SGHTA and CDR2 FQGNSA. The trim removed 1 base at V and 5 bases at J, leaving 2 bases unmatched. This CDR3 is 15 amino acids long. Variable domain in full (rest from reference TRBV7-2 and TRBJ1-5): GAGVSQSPSNKVTEKGKDVELRCDPISGHTALYWYRQSLGQGLEFLIYFQGNSAPDKSGLPSDRFSAERTGGSVSTLTIQRTQQEDSAVYLCASSLGGTGDQPQHFGDGTRLSIL.